Below, 8 T cell receptor beta chains from the same sample are listed, as sequenced in a study of blood T cell repertoires in COVID-19. Generated by immunoSEQ multiplex PCR, the TCRdb table keeps only in-frame clones and is missing some. The sample has roughly 250,000 clones, 80% to 85% seen once; the top ten hold 4% to 5.5%. Sequencing used peripheral blood. These receptors all come from a middle-aged man with active or convalescent COVID-19.

The genes are TRBV27 and TRBJ2-3; 8 bases are shared with TRBD2. V shed 5 bases, J shed 2 bases, and the junction held 12 bases outside the gene matches. The CDR3 covers 17 residues. Germline V lookup: CDR1 MNHEY, CDR2 SMNVEV (reference sequence). CDR3 in amino acids: CASSATFGAGDTDTQYF. CDR3 DNA: TGTGCCAGCAGTGCCACCTTTGGAGCGGGGGACACAGATACGCAGTATTTT.

The genes are TRBV5-5 and TRBJ1-2; 8 bases are shared with TRBD1. Germline assignment: CDR1 SGHKS and CDR2 YYEKEE (reference sequence). Germline trimming cut 1 base from V and 8 bases from J; bases unmatched to any gene: 4. CDR3 length: 13 residues. The CDR3 DNA is TGTGCCAGCAGCTTGCCACAGGGGGAAGGCTACACCTTC. It codes for CASSLPQGEGYTF. The whole variable domain, filled in from reference TRBV5-5 and TRBJ1-2, reads DAGVTQSPTHLIKTRGQQVTLRCSPISGHKSVSWYQQVLGQGPQFIFQYYEKEERGRGNFPDRFSARQFPNYSSELNVNALLLGDSALYLCASSLPQGEGYTFGSGTRLTVV.

The rearrangement uses TRBV6-1 and TRBJ2-7; possible D gene TRBD1, 6 bases. This CDR3 has 16 residues. Trimming removed 1 base at V and 1 base at J, with 14 bases between. The germline V gene encodes CDR1 MNHNS and CDR2 SASEGT. For the CDR3, the DNA is TGTGCCAGCAGTGAAGACCCAGGGGTGAGGTCCTACGAGCAGTACTTC. Protein: CASSEDPGVRSYEQYF.

The chain links TRBV11-2 to TRBJ2-7, with 9 positions matching TRBD1. This CDR3 has 14 amino acids. From germline, CDR1 is SGHAT and CDR2 FQNNGV. Unmatched junction bases numbered 9, after V lost 4 bases and J lost 8 bases. The CDR3 nucleotides are TGTGCCAGCAGCTCCGCCCCCGGGACAGGGAAGCAGTACTTC. This encodes CASSSAPGTGKQYF.

This clone was picked up a small number of times. The chain uses TRBV19 and TRBJ1-5, with D perhaps matching TRBD1 (5 bases). The ends were cut back, 3 bases at V and 7 bases at J, with 16 bases in the middle. CDR1 and CDR2 (germline): LNHDA, SQIVND (reference sequence). The CDR3 runs 15 residues. This CDR3 reads CASSMGGQGEQPQHF. The CDR3 DNA reads as TGTGCCAGTAGTATGGGAGGGCAGGGTGAACAGCCCCAGCATTTT.

The chain uses TRBV7-2 and TRBJ1-1; D remains unclear. V lost 5 bases to trimming and J lost 11 bases, with 18 bases between them. The CDR3 is 13 residues long. Looked up from germline, CDR1 is SGHTA and CDR2 is FQGNSA. This CDR3 is CASSMRRTEWAFF. For the CDR3, the DNA is TGTGCCAGCAGCATGCGCAGGACTGAATGGGCTTTCTTT.

This clone showed up just once. The genes are TRBV6-6 and TRBJ2-7; 8 bases align to TRBD1. The germline V gene encodes CDR1 MNHNY and CDR2 SVGAGI (reference sequence). V shed 8 bases, J shed 2 bases, and the junction held 5 bases outside the gene matches. CDR3 length equals 13 residues. CDR3 nucleotide sequence: TGTGCCAGCGGGCAGGGGGCTACCTACGAGCAGTACTTC. Translating gives CASGQGATYEQYF.

The chain has TRBV6-5 and TRBJ2-1, with TRBD1 as a possible D gene (5 bases). The CDR3 runs 12 residues. V was cut by 6 bases and J by 8 bases, with 11 bases left in between. Germline lookup yields CDR1 MNHEY and CDR2 SVGAGI. The CDR3 DNA reads as TGTGCCAGCAGGGACAAGTCCCATGAGCAGTTCTTC. Residues: CASRDKSHEQFF.